The T cell receptor (beta chain) described here comes from a study of blood T cell repertoires in COVID-19 (dated by TCRdb to about 2020). In terms of the full investigation: Samples from collaborators originated in the United States, Italy and Spain and spanned both the acute and convalescent phases of COVID-19. The prospective study material was composed of cDNA or gDNA derived from T cells, B-cell-depleted T cells, or PBMCs. Subjects who had been exposed to COVID-19, were actively infected with it, or had recovered from it provided the deeply sampled blood TCRbeta repertoires that made up the dataset. The repertoires were made available in a free public database intended to serve as a resource for research on the immune response to SARS-CoV-2. Samples were obtained from the ongoing ImmuneRACE study (first 160 participants) and from some 1,300 subjects provided by 6 global collaborators. Sample metadata almost always included a de-identified subject ID, COVID-19 status, age in years and sex. HLA class I and class II types, where available, came from metadata supplied by the sample provider rather than from assay-based typing.

TCRbeta CDR3 regions were amplified from genomic DNA using the immunoSEQ Assay, a bias-controlled multiplex PCR. For the original study's pipeline: Within the assay, amplification of reference gene primers was used to estimate how many nucleated cells each sample contained. Sequence reads were collapsed and filtered to measure the absolute abundance of every unique TCRbeta CDR3 rearrangement. For each sample, productive Simpson clonality was calculated by taking the square root of Simpson's diversity index across productive rearrangements. Sourced from immuneACCESS, this table was stored by TCRdb with only in-frame sequences that have V and J called. A share of the clones is absent; for the studies checked, an unresolved V gene accounts for under half, and the remainder has no known explanation. V, J and clone size were drawn from that table, and D and trimming were deduced from the DNA. The sample table holds 59,000 or so clones, of which 65% to 85% were seen once. In total, the top ten clones hold more than 7% of the sample.

Whole blood was collected in K2EDTA tubes by collaborating institutions according to the institutions' own protocols. For TCRbeta analysis, collaborator samples were shipped as frozen whole blood, as isolated PBMCs, or as DNA extracted from either sample type. The research as a whole found: How much clinical and demographic metadata was included differed by source and by participant, and the metadata was provided uncurated.

Note on this clone: Its antigen is not yet known. Base qualities are not at hand, and no much larger clone is one base apart.

Taken from the germline V gene (reference sequence), the CDR1 and CDR2 loops are SGHKS and YYEKEE. The CDR3, from cysteine to phenylalanine, totals 14 residues. The sequence is cut down to CDR3 DNA, 42 bases in frame from base 1. V and J lose 3 bases and 2 bases, and a span of 12 bases separates them. The receptor comes from a man aged 55 to 70 with acute or convalescent COVID-19. Source material: peripheral blood. The V and J genes are TRBV5-5 and TRBJ2-7; a confident D gene designation cannot be given. The sequence in DNA is TGTGCCAGCAGCTACACGACGGGTACCTACGAGCAGTACTTC. This gives the protein CASSYTTGTYEQYF.